The clone carrying this T cell receptor beta chain was counted between two and nine times. Produced via immunoSEQ multiplex PCR; TCRdb's table is partial and in-frame only. The data show 600,000 to 900,000 clones, approximately 85% seen once. The data belong to a study of shared T cell receptors in the human thymus. This CDR3 has 13 amino acids. CDR1 and CDR2 from the germline V gene are SGHVS and FNYEAQ. V lost 6 bases and J 4 bases, leaving 9 bases between the germline ends. In addition, the sample was reused for a study of human thymus T cells. From that paper: The donor group consisted of healthy Finnish infants who were having corrective surgery for congenital heart defects. Thymic tissue was derived from resections collected during corrective heart surgery. Gene usage (both V and J) appeared biased in thymic and blood repertoires. Related reports documented highly overlapping thymic repertoires among unrelated individuals.

This sequence joins TRBV7-6 and TRBJ2-2; maybe TRBD2 (5 bases). Sequenced input: thymocytes. This TCR derives from a girl under three years old with a congenital heart defect. In DNA form, the CDR3 reads TGTGCCAGCAGATCTAGCCCCACCGGGGAGCTGTTTTTT. Translation gives CASRSSPTGELFF.